The subject of this entry is one T cell receptor (beta chain). Antigen: not known. V was clipped by 7 bases and J by 3 bases; unmatched bases: 21. The CDR3 extends over 20 amino acids. Germline V gives CDR1 SGHVS, CDR2 FQNEAQ. This entry is derived from a study of post-analysis software for immune sequencing data. Findings and limits, study-wide: Included in a set of five TRBV segments more frequent in patients than controls were TRBV5-6, TRBV5-1 and TRBV20-1.

Prepared TCR beta cDNA libraries contained unique molecular identifiers. TCRdb fed the PCR reads into MiXCR, producing one record per CDR3 protein. The sample has about 170,000 distinct CDR3 sequences; 25% to 35% are singletons. V usage is TRBV7-8 and J usage is TRBJ2-1; 10 bases map to TRBD2. Sequencing input: blood. This sequence was found in a girl aged 10-17 years with multiple sclerosis. CDR3 region: CASTRSRARTSGTDYNEQFF. CDR3 in DNA: TGTGCCAGCACCCGAAGCCGGGCTAGGACTAGCGGTACTGACTACAATGAGCAGTTCTTC.